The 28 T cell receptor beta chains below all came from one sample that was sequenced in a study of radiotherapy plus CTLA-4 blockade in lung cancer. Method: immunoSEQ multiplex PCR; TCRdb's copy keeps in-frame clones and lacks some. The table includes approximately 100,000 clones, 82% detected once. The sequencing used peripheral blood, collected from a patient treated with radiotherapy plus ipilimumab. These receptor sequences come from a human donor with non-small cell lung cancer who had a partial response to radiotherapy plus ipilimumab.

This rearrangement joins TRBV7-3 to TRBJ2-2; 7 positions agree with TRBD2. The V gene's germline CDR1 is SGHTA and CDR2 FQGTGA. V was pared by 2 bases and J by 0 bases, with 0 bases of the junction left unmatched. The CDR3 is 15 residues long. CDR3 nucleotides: TGTGCCAGCAGCTTAGCGGGGGCGAACACCGGGGAGCTGTTTTTT. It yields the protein CASSLAGANTGELFF.

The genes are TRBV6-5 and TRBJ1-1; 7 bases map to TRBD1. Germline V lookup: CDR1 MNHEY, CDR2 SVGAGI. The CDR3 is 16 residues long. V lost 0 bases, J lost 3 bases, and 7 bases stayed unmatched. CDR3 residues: CASSYSSDRVDTEAFF. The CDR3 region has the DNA TGTGCCAGCAGTTACTCTTCCGACAGGGTTGACACTGAAGCTTTCTTT.

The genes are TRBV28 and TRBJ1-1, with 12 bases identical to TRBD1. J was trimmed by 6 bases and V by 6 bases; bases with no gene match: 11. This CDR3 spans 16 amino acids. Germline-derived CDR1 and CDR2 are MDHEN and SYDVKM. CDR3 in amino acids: CASSRKTGTGGSEAFF. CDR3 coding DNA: TGTGCCAGCAGCAGAAAGACCGGGACAGGGGGCTCTGAAGCTTTCTTT. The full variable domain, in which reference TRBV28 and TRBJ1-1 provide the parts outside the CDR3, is DVKVTQSSRYLVKRTGEKVFLECVQDMDHENMFWYRQDPGLGLRLIYFSYDVKMKEKGDIPEGYSVSREKKERFSLILESASTNQTSMYLCASSRKTGTGGSEAFFGQGTRLTVV.

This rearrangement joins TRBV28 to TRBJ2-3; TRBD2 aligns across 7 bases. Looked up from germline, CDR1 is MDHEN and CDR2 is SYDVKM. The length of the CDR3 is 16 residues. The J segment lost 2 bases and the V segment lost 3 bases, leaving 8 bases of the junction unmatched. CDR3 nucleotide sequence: TGTGCCAGCAGTTTTGGCGGGAGCCTTAACACAGATACGCAGTATTTT. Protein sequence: CASSFGGSLNTDTQYF.

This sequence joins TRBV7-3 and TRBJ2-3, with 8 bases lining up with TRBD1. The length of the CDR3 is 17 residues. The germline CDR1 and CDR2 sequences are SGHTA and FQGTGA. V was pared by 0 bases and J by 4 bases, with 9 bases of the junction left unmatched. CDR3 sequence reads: CASSLTGGQGAADTQYF. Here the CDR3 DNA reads TGTGCCAGCAGCTTAACTGGGGGGCAGGGGGCGGCAGATACGCAGTATTTT.

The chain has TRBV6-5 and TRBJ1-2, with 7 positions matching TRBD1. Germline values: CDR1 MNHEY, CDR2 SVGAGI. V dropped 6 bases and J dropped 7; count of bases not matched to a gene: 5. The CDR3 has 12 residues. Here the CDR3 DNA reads TGTGCCAGCAGCCTACAGGGGTCTGGCTACACCTTC. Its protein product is CASSLQGSGYTF.

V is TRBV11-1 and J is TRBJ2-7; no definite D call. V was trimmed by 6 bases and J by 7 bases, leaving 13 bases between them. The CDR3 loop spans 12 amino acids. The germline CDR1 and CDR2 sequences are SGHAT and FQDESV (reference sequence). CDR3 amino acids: CASSFVPREQYF. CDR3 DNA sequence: TGTGCCAGCAGTTTTGTCCCCCGGGAGCAGTACTTC.

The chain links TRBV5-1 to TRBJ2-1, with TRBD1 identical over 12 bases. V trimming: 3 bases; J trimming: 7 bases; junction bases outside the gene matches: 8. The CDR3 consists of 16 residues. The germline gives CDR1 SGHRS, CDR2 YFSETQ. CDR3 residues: CASSSTGTGGRNEQFF. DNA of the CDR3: TGCGCCAGCAGCTCCACCGGGACAGGGGGCCGAAATGAGCAGTTCTTC.

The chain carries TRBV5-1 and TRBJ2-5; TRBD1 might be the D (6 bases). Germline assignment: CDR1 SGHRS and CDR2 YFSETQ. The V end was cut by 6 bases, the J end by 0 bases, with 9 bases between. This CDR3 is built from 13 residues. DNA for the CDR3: TGCGCCAGCAACAGGGCGTACCAAGAGACCCAGTACTTC. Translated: CASNRAYQETQYF.

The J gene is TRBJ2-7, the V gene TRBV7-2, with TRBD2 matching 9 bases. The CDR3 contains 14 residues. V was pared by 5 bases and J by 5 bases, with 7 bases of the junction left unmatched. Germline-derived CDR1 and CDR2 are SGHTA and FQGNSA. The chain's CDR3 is CASSPTQREDEQYF. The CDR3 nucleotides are TGTGCCAGCAGCCCGACTCAGCGGGAGGACGAGCAGTACTTC. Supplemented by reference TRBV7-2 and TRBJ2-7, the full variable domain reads GAGVSQSPSNKVTEKGKDVELRCDPISGHTALYWYRQSLGQGLEFLIYFQGNSAPDKSGLPSDRFSAERTGGSVSTLTIQRTQQEDSAVYLCASSPTQREDEQYFGPGTRLTVT.

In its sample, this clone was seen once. The CDR3 protein is CASSSWRDSSTDTQYF. The DNA for the CDR3 is TGTGCCAGCAGTTCATGGCGGGACAGTAGCACAGATACGCAGTATTTT. The chain employs TRBV27 and TRBJ2-3; D is perhaps TRBD1 (7 bases). The germline gives CDR1 MNHEY, CDR2 SMNVEV (reference sequence). Trimming pared 4 bases from V and 0 bases from J, leaving 14 bases between. CDR3 length equals 16 residues.

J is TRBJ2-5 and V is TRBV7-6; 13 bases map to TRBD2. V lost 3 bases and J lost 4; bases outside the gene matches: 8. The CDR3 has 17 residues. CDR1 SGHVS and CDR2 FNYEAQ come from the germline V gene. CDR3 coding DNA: TGTGCCAGCAGCTTGGGGACTAGCGGGAACGGAGGAGAGACCCAGTACTTC. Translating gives CASSLGTSGNGGETQYF.

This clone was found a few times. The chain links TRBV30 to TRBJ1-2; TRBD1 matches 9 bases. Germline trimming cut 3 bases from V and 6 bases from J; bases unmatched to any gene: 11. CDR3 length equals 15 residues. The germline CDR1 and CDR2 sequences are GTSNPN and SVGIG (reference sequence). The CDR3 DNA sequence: TGTGCCTGGAGGGGACCGGACAGGGGAAATCATGGCTACACCTTC. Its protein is CAWRGPDRGNHGYTF.

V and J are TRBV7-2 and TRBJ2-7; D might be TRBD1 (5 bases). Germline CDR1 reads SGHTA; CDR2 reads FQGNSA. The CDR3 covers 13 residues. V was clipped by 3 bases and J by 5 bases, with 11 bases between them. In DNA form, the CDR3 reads TGTGCCAGCAGCTTTAGCAGGGTACACGAGCAGTACTTC. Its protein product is CASSFSRVHEQYF. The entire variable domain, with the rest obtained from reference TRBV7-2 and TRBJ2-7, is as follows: GAGVSQSPSNKVTEKGKDVELRCDPISGHTALYWYRQSLGQGLEFLIYFQGNSAPDKSGLPSDRFSAERTGGSVSTLTIQRTQQEDSAVYLCASSFSRVHEQYFGPGTRLTVT.

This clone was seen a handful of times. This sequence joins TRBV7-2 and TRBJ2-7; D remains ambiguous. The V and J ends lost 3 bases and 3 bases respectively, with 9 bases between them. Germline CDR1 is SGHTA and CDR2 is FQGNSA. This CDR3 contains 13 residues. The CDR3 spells CASSLAILYEQYF. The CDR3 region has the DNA TGTGCCAGCAGCTTGGCCATTCTCTACGAGCAGTACTTC.

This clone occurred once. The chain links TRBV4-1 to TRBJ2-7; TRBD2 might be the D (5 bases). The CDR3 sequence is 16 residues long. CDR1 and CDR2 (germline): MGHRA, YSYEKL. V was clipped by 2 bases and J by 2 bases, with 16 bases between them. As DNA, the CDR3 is TGCGCCAGCAGCCAAACGGACTTTCGAAGCCCCTACGAGCAGTACTTC. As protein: CASSQTDFRSPYEQYF.

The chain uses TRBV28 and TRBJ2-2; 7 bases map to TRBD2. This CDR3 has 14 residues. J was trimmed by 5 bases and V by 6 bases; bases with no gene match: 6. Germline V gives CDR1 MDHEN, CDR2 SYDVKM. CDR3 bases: TGTGCCAGCAGCTATGGGCGGGAGACCGGGGAGCTGTTTTTT. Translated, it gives CASSYGRETGELFF.

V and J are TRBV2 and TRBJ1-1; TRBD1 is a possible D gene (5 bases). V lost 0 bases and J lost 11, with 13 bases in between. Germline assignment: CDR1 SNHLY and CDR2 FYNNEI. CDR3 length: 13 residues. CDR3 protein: CASSEAGGLRAFF. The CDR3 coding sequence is TGTGCCAGCAGTGAAGCGGGGGGGTTAAGGGCTTTCTTT.

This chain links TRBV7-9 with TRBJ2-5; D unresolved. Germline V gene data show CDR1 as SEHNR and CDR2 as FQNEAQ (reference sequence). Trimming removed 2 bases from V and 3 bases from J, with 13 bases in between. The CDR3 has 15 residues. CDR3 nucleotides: TGTGCCAGCAGCTTAAACCGCCTCGTAGAAGAGACCCAGTACTTC. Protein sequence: CASSLNRLVEETQYF.

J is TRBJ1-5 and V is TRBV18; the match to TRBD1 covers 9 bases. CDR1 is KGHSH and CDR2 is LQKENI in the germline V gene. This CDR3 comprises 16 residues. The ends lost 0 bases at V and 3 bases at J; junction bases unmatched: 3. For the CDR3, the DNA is TGTGCCAGCTCACCACCACAGGGGGCGGACAATCAGCCCCAGCATTTT. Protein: CASSPPQGADNQPQHF.

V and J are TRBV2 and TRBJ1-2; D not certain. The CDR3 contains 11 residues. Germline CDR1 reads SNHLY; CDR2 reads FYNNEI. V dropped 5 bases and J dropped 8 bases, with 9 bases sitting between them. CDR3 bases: TGTGCCAGCAGTCGGGAGGAAGGCTACACCTTC. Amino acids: CASSREEGYTF. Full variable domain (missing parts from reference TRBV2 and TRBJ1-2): EPEVTQTPSHQVTQMGQEVILRCVPISNHLYFYWYRQILGQKVEFLVSFYNNEISEKSEIFDDQFSVERPDGSNFTLKIRSTKLEDSAMYFCASSREEGYTFGSGTRLTVV.

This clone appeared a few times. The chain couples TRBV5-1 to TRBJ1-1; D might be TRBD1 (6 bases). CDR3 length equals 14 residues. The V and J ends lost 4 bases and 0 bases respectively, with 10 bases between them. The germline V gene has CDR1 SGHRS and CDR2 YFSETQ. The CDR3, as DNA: TGCGCCAGCAGCCAACAGGGCCTGAACACTGAAGCTTTCTTT. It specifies CASSQQGLNTEAFF.

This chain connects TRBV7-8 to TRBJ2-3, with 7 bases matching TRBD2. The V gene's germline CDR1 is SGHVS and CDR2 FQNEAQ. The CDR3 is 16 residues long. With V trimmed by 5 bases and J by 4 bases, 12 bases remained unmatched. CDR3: CASSVSPAGAADTQYF. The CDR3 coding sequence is TGTGCCAGCAGCGTAAGCCCGGCGGGAGCTGCAGATACGCAGTATTTT.

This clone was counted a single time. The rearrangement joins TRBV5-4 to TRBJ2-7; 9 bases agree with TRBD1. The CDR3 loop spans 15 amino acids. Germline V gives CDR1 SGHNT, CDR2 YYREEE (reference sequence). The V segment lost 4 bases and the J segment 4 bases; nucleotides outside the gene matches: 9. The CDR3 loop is CASSVGTGSEYEQYF. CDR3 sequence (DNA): TGTGCCAGCAGCGTTGGGACAGGGTCAGAATACGAGCAGTACTTC.

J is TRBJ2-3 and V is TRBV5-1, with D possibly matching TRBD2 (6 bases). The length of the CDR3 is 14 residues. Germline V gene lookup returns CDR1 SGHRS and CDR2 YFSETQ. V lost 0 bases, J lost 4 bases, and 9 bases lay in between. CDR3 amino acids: CASSLVLAADTQYF. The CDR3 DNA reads TGCGCCAGCAGCTTGGTACTAGCCGCAGATACGCAGTATTTT.

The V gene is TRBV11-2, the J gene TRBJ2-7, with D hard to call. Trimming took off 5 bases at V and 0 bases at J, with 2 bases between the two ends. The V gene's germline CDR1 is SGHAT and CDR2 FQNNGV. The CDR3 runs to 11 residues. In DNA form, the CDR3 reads TGTGCCAGCAGCCGCTCCTACGAGCAGTACTTC. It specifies CASSRSYEQYF.

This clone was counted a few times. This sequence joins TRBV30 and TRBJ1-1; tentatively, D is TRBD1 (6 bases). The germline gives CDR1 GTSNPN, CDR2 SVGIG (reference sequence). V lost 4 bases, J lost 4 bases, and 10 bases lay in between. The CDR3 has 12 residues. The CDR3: CAWTTGSTEAFF. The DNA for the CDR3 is TGTGCCTGGACCACAGGGTCCACTGAAGCTTTCTTT.

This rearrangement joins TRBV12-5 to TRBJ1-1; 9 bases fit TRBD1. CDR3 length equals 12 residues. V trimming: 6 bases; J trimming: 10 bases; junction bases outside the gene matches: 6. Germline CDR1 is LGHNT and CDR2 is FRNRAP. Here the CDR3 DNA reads TGTGCTAGTGGCTCCGACAGGGGGTTAGCTTTCTTT. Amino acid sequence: CASGSDRGLAFF.